The 27 T cell receptor beta chains presented below share a single source sample, sequenced in a study of vaccination and CD4 T cells after COVID-19. As to treatment: approximately 9-day PBMC culture with coronavirus spike peptide pools or control peptides (ViraFEST assay). The Oncomine TCR Beta short-read assay was applied to DNA of cultured CD4+ T cells. TCRdb ran MiXCR on the PCR reads and lists one entry per CDR3 protein. The data hold approximately 11,000 distinct CDR3 sequences, with approximately 50% observed a single time. Their specific antigens are unknown. Sequencing used CD4+ T cells from blood, cultured in vitro. The receptors shown here come from a human donor who had recovered from COVID-19.

This clonotype occurred a few times. This chain connects TRBV24-1 to TRBJ2-7; TRBD1 agrees at 10 bases. CDR1 KGHDR and CDR2 SFDVKD come from the germline V gene. The CDR3 consists of 20 residues. The V and J ends lost 4 bases and 0 bases, in that order; junction bases with no gene match: 17. In DNA form, the CDR3 reads TGTGCCACCAGTGAAATGCCGGGACAGGGGTCTCACCCAAGCTCCTACGAGCAGTACTTC. Protein sequence: CATSEMPGQGSHPSSYEQYF.

The chain is built from TRBV2 and TRBJ1-2, with TRBD1 identical over 9 bases. The CDR3 is 14 residues long. Germline CDR1 reads SNHLY; CDR2 reads FYNNEI. Trimming at V came to 6 bases and at J to 7 bases, leaving 9 bases not matched to a gene. As DNA, the CDR3 is TGTGCCAGCAGCGCACTACAGGGGGCACGTGGCTACACCTTC. Translation gives CASSALQGARGYTF.

This clonotype was seen only a few times. The CDR3, as DNA: TGTGCCAGTAGTATAACAGGCTATAATTCACCCCTCCACTTT. Its protein product is CASSITGYNSPLHF. The chain joins TRBV19 to TRBJ1-6, with D perhaps TRBD1 (5 bases). CDR1 is LNHDA, CDR2 SQIVND, per germline (reference sequence). This CDR3 comprises 14 residues. The ends were cut back, 2 bases at V and 3 bases at J, with 5 bases in the middle.

This clonotype has only one observation. The chain has TRBV20-1 and TRBJ2-1; 8 bases map to TRBD2. J gave up 7 bases and V 4 bases, and 3 bases lay outside the gene matches. The CDR3 loop spans 12 amino acids. CDR1 DFQATT and CDR2 SNEGSKA come from the germline V gene (reference sequence). This CDR3 is CSATGGVNEQFF. CDR3 DNA: TGCAGTGCTACCGGGGGGGTAAATGAGCAGTTCTTC.

The V and J genes are TRBV20-1 and TRBJ1-1, with 9 bases aligning to TRBD1. Germline-derived CDR1 and CDR2 are DFQATT and SNEGSKA (reference sequence). J gave up 9 bases and V 5 bases, and 10 bases lay outside the gene matches. CDR3 length: 13 amino acids. The CDR3 loop reads CSAPSGQGSKAFF. The CDR3 region has the DNA TGCAGTGCTCCAAGCGGACAGGGGTCGAAAGCTTTCTTT.

This clonotype was counted a few times. The chain has TRBV20-1 and TRBJ1-6; D not certain. Looked up from germline, CDR1 is DFQATT and CDR2 is SNEGSKA (reference sequence). V gave up 1 base and J gave up 10 bases, with 14 bases separating them. The CDR3 covers 14 residues. The CDR3 DNA follows: TGCAGTGCTAGAGGTCCCGCGGTGGAGTCACCCCTCCACTTT. Translating gives CSARGPAVESPLHF.

The chain carries TRBV6-1 and TRBJ1-2, with D perhaps matching TRBD1 (5 bases). The CDR3 length is 11 residues. With 8 bases removed from V and 8 bases from J, the gap between germline ends came to 12 bases. Per germline, CDR1 MNHNS and CDR2 SASEGT. CDR3 DNA sequence: TGTGCCAGCGGGGGGGGAGTGGGCTACACCTTC. Protein sequence: CASGGGVGYTF.

The gene calls are TRBV24-1 and TRBJ2-3, with D perhaps TRBD1 (5 bases). CDR1 KGHDR and CDR2 SFDVKD come from the germline V gene. The V gene lost 4 bases and the J gene lost 3 bases, with 16 bases spanning the gap. CDR3 length: 16 residues. For the CDR3, the DNA is TGTGCCACCAGTGAAGTGACAGACCCCAGGACAGATACGCAGTATTTT. It specifies CATSEVTDPRTDTQYF.

CDR3 nucleotide sequence: TGTGCCTGGAGAGCCAGAACGGCCTATAATTCACCCCTCCACTTT. This sequence encodes CAWRARTAYNSPLHF. V usage is TRBV30 and J usage is TRBJ1-6; no clear D gene. CDR3 size: 15 residues. The germline V gene encodes CDR1 GTSNPN and CDR2 SVGIG (reference sequence). V lost 3 bases and J lost 2, with 11 bases in between.

V and J are TRBV7-2 and TRBJ2-3; 7 bases match TRBD1. CDR3 length equals 14 residues. The germline V gene has CDR1 SGHTA and CDR2 FQGNSA. Trimming cost V 5 bases and J 4 bases; bases outside gene matches: 6. CDR3 sequence reads: CASSPTGVADTQYF. DNA for the CDR3: TGTGCCAGCAGCCCAACAGGGGTGGCAGATACGCAGTATTTT. The full variable domain, with the rest looked up from reference TRBV7-2 and TRBJ2-3, is GAGVSQSPSNKVTEKGKDVELRCDPISGHTALYWYRQSLGQGLEFLIYFQGNSAPDKSGLPSDRFSAERTGGSVSTLTIQRTQQEDSAVYLCASSPTGVADTQYFGPGTRLTVL.

This rearrangement joins TRBV20-1 to TRBJ1-5; D unclear. Trimming removed 1 base at V and 5 bases at J, with 12 bases between. The length of the CDR3 is 14 residues. Germline assignment: CDR1 DFQATT and CDR2 SNEGSKA (reference sequence). The CDR3 sequence: CSARALGFDQPQHF. In DNA, the CDR3 is TGCAGTGCTAGAGCCCTAGGGTTTGATCAGCCCCAGCATTTT.

V is TRBV27 and J is TRBJ2-7; 9 bases fit TRBD1. The V gene's germline CDR1 is MNHEY and CDR2 SMNVEV (reference sequence). Trimming at V came to 5 bases and at J to 2 bases, leaving 1 base not matched to a gene. The CDR3 runs to 13 residues. The CDR3 sequence: CASSHRGPYEQYF. The DNA of the CDR3 is TGTGCCAGCAGTCACAGGGGGCCCTACGAGCAGTACTTC.

The chain joins TRBV24-1 to TRBJ2-1; D possibly corresponds to TRBD1 (6 bases). Germline loops: CDR1 KGHDR, CDR2 SFDVKD. V was trimmed by 3 bases and J by 5 bases, leaving 19 bases between them. The CDR3 contains 17 residues. The CDR3 reads CATSDPHRASINNEQFF. In nucleotides, the CDR3 is TGTGCCACCAGTGATCCCCACAGGGCCTCCATTAACAATGAGCAGTTCTTC.

This clonotype was detected a few times. The V gene is TRBV15, the J gene TRBJ1-5; D unresolved. The CDR3 totals 17 residues. Trimming removed 0 bases from V and 0 bases from J, with 12 bases in between. Germline CDR1 is LNHNV and CDR2 is YYDKDF (reference sequence). CDR3 region: CATSRESAGHSNQPQHF. CDR3 in DNA: TGTGCCACCAGCAGAGAGTCGGCAGGCCATAGCAATCAGCCCCAGCATTTT.

This clonotype showed up just a few times. This rearrangement joins TRBV15 to TRBJ2-5, with a possible D match to TRBD1 (6 bases). Deletions cut 1 base from V and 2 bases from J, with 8 bases between. Germline assignment: CDR1 LNHNV and CDR2 YYDKDF (reference sequence). There are 14 residues in the CDR3. CDR3 residues: CATSRGTAQETQYF. DNA for the CDR3: TGTGCCACCAGCAGAGGGACAGCTCAAGAGACCCAGTACTTC.

The rearrangement joins TRBV5-1 to TRBJ1-6; the match to TRBD1 covers 7 bases. CDR3 length: 17 amino acids. Looked up from germline, CDR1 is SGHRS and CDR2 is YFSETQ. The junction had 7 bases not matched to a gene; V was cut back by 1 base and J by 3 bases. The CDR3 loop reads CASSLYGSGGYNSPLHF. CDR3 nucleotides: TGCGCCAGCAGCTTGTATGGGTCAGGGGGCTATAATTCACCCCTCCACTTT. The full variable domain, rest sourced from reference TRBV5-1 and TRBJ1-6, is KAGVTQTPRYLIKTRGQQVTLSCSPISGHRSVSWYQQTPGQGLQFLFEYFSETQRNKGNFPGRFSGRQFSNSRSEMNVSTLELGDSALYLCASSLYGSGGYNSPLHFGNGTRLTVT.

This rearrangement joins TRBV28 to TRBJ2-7, with no clear D. CDR1 and CDR2 (germline): MDHEN, SYDVKM. CDR3 length equals 14 residues. V gave up 6 bases and J gave up 2 bases, with 14 bases separating them. CDR3 protein: CASSLPQVPYEQYF. The CDR3 nucleotides are TGTGCCAGCAGCCTACCCCAGGTCCCCTACGAGCAGTACTTC.

V is TRBV5-1 and J is TRBJ1-6, with D perhaps TRBD1 (6 bases). The CDR3 length is 15 residues. V lost 3 bases and J lost 10, with 17 bases in between. Per the germline V gene, CDR1 is SGHRS and CDR2 is YFSETQ. The CDR3 nucleotides read TGCGCCAGCAGCTCACAGGGAGGATCCGAATCACCCCTCCACTTT. This encodes CASSSQGGSESPLHF.

CDR3 in DNA: TGTGCCAGCAGCTGGGGCTGGGGAGGTAACACTGAAGCTTTCTTT. Translating it yields CASSWGWGGNTEAFF. The genes are TRBV5-4 and TRBJ1-1, with D possibly matching TRBD1 (5 bases). V dropped 3 bases and J dropped 2 bases, with 14 bases sitting between them. The germline V gene encodes CDR1 SGHNT and CDR2 YYREEE (reference sequence). The CDR3 runs 15 residues.

Only a few counts were recorded for this clonotype. V usage is TRBV19 and J usage is TRBJ2-3; TRBD1 matches 7 bases. CDR3 size: 15 residues. With 3 bases clipped from V and 3 bases from J, the junction kept 6 bases outside the gene matches. CDR1 LNHDA and CDR2 SQIVND come from the germline V gene (reference sequence). The CDR3 region is CASSIQGVWTDTQYF. In DNA, the CDR3 is TGTGCCAGTAGTATCCAGGGGGTGTGGACAGATACGCAGTATTTT.

The chain combines TRBV7-8 with TRBJ1-3; D unresolved. Germline CDR1 is SGHVS and CDR2 is FQNEAQ. Between the trimmed V and J ends, which lost 5 bases and 9 bases, there was a span of 17 bases. This CDR3 is 14 amino acids long. The CDR3 sequence is CASSPILSGFTIYF. CDR3 coding DNA: TGTGCCAGCAGCCCGATACTTTCAGGCTTCACCATATATTTT.

This clonotype was found a few times. The chain links TRBV25-1 to TRBJ2-2; the D is unclear. The CDR3 is 11 residues long. V was trimmed by 4 bases and J by 8 bases, leaving 5 bases between them. The germline V gene has CDR1 MGHDK and CDR2 SYGVNS. The CDR3 protein is CASSARGELFF. As DNA, the CDR3 is TGTGCCAGCAGTGCCAGGGGGGAGCTGTTTTTT.

This clonotype has only a few counts. The V call is TRBV6-5, the J call TRBJ2-7; TRBD1 might be the D (6 bases). From germline, CDR1 is MNHEY and CDR2 SVGAGI. Between the trimmed V and J ends, which lost 3 bases and 2 bases, there was a span of 14 bases. CDR3 length equals 15 residues. CDR3 protein: CASSYTWTDPYEQYF. CDR3 DNA sequence: TGTGCCAGCAGTTATACGTGGACAGACCCCTACGAGCAGTACTTC.

Only a few counts were recorded for this clonotype. This chain connects TRBV24-1 to TRBJ2-3; 8 positions match TRBD1. V shed 5 bases and J 0 bases; nucleotides not matched to a gene: 3. This CDR3 region has 15 residues. Germline assignment: CDR1 KGHDR and CDR2 SFDVKD. Written as DNA, the CDR3 is TGTGCCACCAGTGGCGGGACAGGCAGCACAGATACGCAGTATTTT. It codes for CATSGGTGSTDTQYF.

V is TRBV4-3 and J is TRBJ2-7; D uncertain. The germline CDR1 and CDR2 sequences are LGHNA and YSLEER. The germline V and J ends were trimmed by 3 bases and 3 bases, with 15 bases remaining between them. CDR3 length: 15 residues. The DNA for the CDR3 is TGCGCCAGCAGCCACGCGTATGGGGATAGCTACGAGCAGTACTTC. Translated, it gives CASSHAYGDSYEQYF.

J is TRBJ2-5 and V is TRBV2; D is unresolved. Looked up from germline, CDR1 is SNHLY and CDR2 is FYNNEI. There are 13 residues in the CDR3. The germline V and J ends were trimmed by 5 bases and 12 bases, with 19 bases remaining between them. CDR3 residues: CASSSGRAAPEYF. For the CDR3, the DNA is TGTGCCAGCAGTTCCGGACGGGCCGCACCGGAGTACTTC.

The V and J genes are TRBV7-2 and TRBJ1-2; D gene ambiguous. CDR1 is SGHTA and CDR2 is FQGNSA in the germline V gene. V was cut by 1 base and J by 3 bases, with 6 bases left in between. The CDR3 covers 13 residues. CDR3: CASSLGSDYGYTF. The CDR3 DNA reads as TGTGCCAGCAGCTTAGGGTCCGACTATGGCTACACCTTC. Full variable domain (outside the CDR3, taken from reference TRBV7-2 and TRBJ1-2): GAGVSQSPSNKVTEKGKDVELRCDPISGHTALYWYRQSLGQGLEFLIYFQGNSAPDKSGLPSDRFSAERTGGSVSTLTIQRTQQEDSAVYLCASSLGSDYGYTFGSGTRLTVV.